The sequence of this T cell receptor (beta chain) was determined in a study of blood T cell repertoires in COVID-19. Study-level background: Sources were T cells, B-cell-depleted T cells, or PBMCs; the material itself was cDNA or gDNA.

As originally analysed: Amplification of reference gene primers provided the estimated nucleated cell counts. Profiling relied on immunoSEQ multiplex PCR, and the TCRdb table lists in-frame clones only, not all of them. The D gene and trimming were derived from the DNA, and the V and J assignments and clone size from that table. This table has about 190,000 clones, 65% to 85% appearing once. Recovery among Cohort 3 donors was established by two negative PCRs, clearance, or symptom resolution. Germline CDR1 MNHEY, CDR2 SVGAGI. Germline trimming cut 6 bases from V and 4 bases from J; bases unmatched to any gene: 6. CDR3 length: 14 amino acids.

This sequence joins TRBV6-5 and TRBJ1-1; 9 nucleotides align to TRBD1. The sample consisted of PBMCs or T cells enriched from blood (not recorded which). The sequence came from a woman aged 25 to 45 who had recovered from COVID-19. The chain's CDR3 is CASRKGQGFTEAFF. Here the CDR3 DNA reads TGTGCCAGCAGGAAAGGACAGGGGTTCACTGAAGCTTTCTTT.